Here is one TCR beta chain with its context. Germline V gene lookup returns CDR1 SGHVS and CDR2 FQNEAQ. V shed 0 bases, J shed 0 bases, and the junction held 5 bases outside the gene matches. There are 17 residues in the CDR3. This sample is part of a study of ipilimumab plus nivolumab after autologous stem cell transplantation. For the study at large: A median of 8 nivolumab and roughly 5 ipilimumab doses were given.

TCRdb keeps only in-frame clones here, not all; method: immunoSEQ multiplex PCR. The data show more than 15,000 clones, with 65% to 80% seen just once and approximately 40% held by the top ten. Ipilimumab, 1 mg/kg, started 14 to 28 days after autologous transplant. The chain combines TRBV7-8 with TRBJ1-5; 7 bases match TRBD1. The sequencing here drew on PBMCs, taken in a trial of ipilimumab plus nivolumab as post-transplant consolidation. This sequence was found in a male donor with diffuse large B-cell lymphoma. The CDR3 region has the DNA TGTGCCAGCAGCTTAGCCAGGGACAGCTATAGCAATCAGCCCCAGCATTTT. Translating it yields CASSLARDSYSNQPQHF. The full variable domain, rest sourced from reference TRBV7-8 and TRBJ1-5, is GAGVSQSPRYKVAKRGQDVALRCDPISGHVSLFWYQQALGQGPEFLTYFQNEAQLDKSGLPSDRFFAERPEGSVSTLKIQRTQQEDSAVYLCASSLARDSYSNQPQHFGDGTRLSIL.